The next 28 T cell receptor beta chains were all read from a single sample in a study of T cells in Graves' hyperthyroidism and ophthalmopathy. RNA transcripts served as the template for amplifying TCR beta CDR3 regions. TCR CDR3 underwent first-round RT-PCR with the HTBI primer set. TCRdb ran MiXCR on the multiplex PCR reads and lists one entry per CDR3 protein. The sample yields some 360,000 distinct CDR3 sequences, approximately 15% seen once. Sequences were obtained from blood. These receptors all come from an older woman with Graves' hyperthyroidism.

The chain links TRBV5-5 to TRBJ1-2; possibly TRBD1 for D (6 bases). Germline CDR1 SGHKS, CDR2 YYEKEE (reference sequence). The CDR3 length is 17 residues. The V end was cut by 0 bases, the J end by 5 bases, with 20 bases between. Here the CDR3 DNA reads TGTGCCAGCAGCTTGGCCGGGGGGCTGGCGGGGCGGTATGGCTACACCTTC. Translation: CASSLAGGLAGRYGYTF.

This clonotype has a count of ten or more. The chain links TRBV6-1 to TRBJ2-2; no reliable D call. V shed 6 bases and J shed 8 bases, with 19 bases lying between them. The length of the CDR3 is 15 residues. Per germline, CDR1 MNHNS and CDR2 SASEGT. The CDR3 DNA reads TGTGCCAGCAGGACGATGGACCTTTTGACGGGGGAGCTGTTTTTT. Translating gives CASRTMDLLTGELFF.

The rearrangement links TRBV11-2 to TRBJ1-2, with a weak D call TRBD1 (6 bases). V dropped 1 base and J dropped 4 bases, with 13 bases sitting between them. CDR1 and CDR2 (germline): SGHAT, FQNNGV. CDR3 length equals 15 residues. The CDR3 region has the DNA TGTGCCAGCAGCTTAGGGGGGGGGGCCGCCTATGGCTACACCTTC. It specifies CASSLGGGAAYGYTF.

This chain joins TRBV5-4 and TRBJ1-2; perhaps TRBD1 as D (5 bases). The CDR3 runs 13 residues. Trimming removed 6 bases at V and 4 bases at J, with 13 bases between. CDR1 SGHNT and CDR2 YYREEE come from the germline V gene (reference sequence). The CDR3 loop reads CASTRDRIYGYTF. The CDR3, as DNA: TGTGCCAGCACGAGAGACAGAATCTATGGCTACACCTTC.

This clonotype was observed at least ten times. The rearrangement joins TRBV20-1 to TRBJ2-1; TRBD2 matches at 12 bases. This CDR3 is built from 14 residues. Per the germline V gene, CDR1 is DFQATT and CDR2 is SNEGSKA (reference sequence). The V segment lost 5 bases and the J segment 6 bases; nucleotides outside the gene matches: 5. The CDR3 DNA follows: TGCAGTGCTCCTAGCGGGAGGGCCGCCAATGAGCAGTTCTTC. Translating it yields CSAPSGRAANEQFF.

This clonotype was picked up many times. One junction end does not reproduce the germline sequence, and a read error may be involved. The chain couples TRBV7-7 to TRBJ2-1, with no clear D. There are 15 residues in the CDR3. CDR1 and CDR2 from the germline V gene are SSHAT and FNYEAQ (reference sequence). CDR3 DNA sequence: TGTGCTAGCAGCTTAAAACGGGCCTCCTACAATGAGCAGTTCTTC. It codes for CASSLKRASYNEQFF.

This chain links TRBV7-9 with TRBJ2-7; the match to TRBD1 covers 9 bases. The germline CDR1 and CDR2 sequences are SEHNR and FQNEAQ (reference sequence). V trimming: 3 bases; J trimming: 5 bases; junction bases outside the gene matches: 5. The CDR3 spans 14 residues. CDR3 nucleotides: TGTGCCAGCAGCTTCACACAGGGGGCCGACGAGCAGTACTTC. Its protein product is CASSFTQGADEQYF.

This clonotype has just a few counts. The chain employs TRBV19 and TRBJ2-1; 13 nucleotides align to TRBD2. The CDR3 spans 15 residues. V dropped 5 bases and J dropped 9; count of bases not matched to a gene: 7. CDR1 LNHDA and CDR2 SQIVND come from the germline V gene (reference sequence). The CDR3 DNA follows: TGTGCCAGTAGTGCACTAGCGGGAGGGCAGGGTGAGCAGTTCTTC. Its translation: CASSALAGGQGEQFF.

This clonotype was detected ten times or more. The chain is built from TRBV5-1 and TRBJ2-7; possible D gene TRBD1, 6 bases. The germline V gene has CDR1 SGHRS and CDR2 YFSETQ. This CDR3 has 15 residues. V was pared by 5 bases and J by 0 bases, with 15 bases between. The DNA of the CDR3 is TGCGCCAGCAGACAGCAGGCGGACAGCTCCTACGAGCAGTACTTC. Its translation: CASRQQADSSYEQYF.

This chain links TRBV9 with TRBJ2-7; D unclear. The CDR3 is 13 residues long. Deletions cut 4 bases from V and 3 bases from J, with 11 bases between. Per the germline V gene, CDR1 is SGDLS and CDR2 is YYNGEE. Here the CDR3 DNA reads TGTGCCAGCAGCCCGATGGCTAACTACGAGCAGTACTTC. It specifies CASSPMANYEQYF.

V and J are TRBV7-6 and TRBJ1-2, with 9 bases matching TRBD1. Germline lookup yields CDR1 SGHVS and CDR2 FNYEAQ. The ends lost 1 base at V and 5 bases at J; junction bases unmatched: 14. This CDR3 spans 18 amino acids. The CDR3 region is CASSLGTWDRVASYGYTF. CDR3 DNA: TGTGCCAGCAGCTTAGGGACCTGGGACAGGGTTGCTTCATATGGCTACACCTTC.

This chain connects TRBV30 to TRBJ2-2; D call uncertain. Germline lookup yields CDR1 GTSNPN and CDR2 SVGIG (reference sequence). The CDR3 loop spans 14 amino acids. V was trimmed by 5 bases and J by 3 bases, leaving 13 bases between them. The CDR3 DNA sequence: TGTGCCTGGCGAGTAAACCCCCACACCGGGGAGCTGTTTTTT. It translates to CAWRVNPHTGELFF.

This clonotype was detected ten times or more. The chain has TRBV7-8 and TRBJ1-1, with a possible D match to TRBD1 (6 bases). In germline, CDR1 is SGHVS, CDR2 FQNEAQ. The CDR3 consists of 13 residues. Trimming removed 5 bases at V and 11 bases at J, with 18 bases between. In nucleotides, the CDR3 is TGTGCCAGCAGCCTTAATCAGGGGTATCAGGCTTTCTTT. This encodes CASSLNQGYQAFF. Together with reference TRBV7-8 and TRBJ1-1, the CDR3 gives the full variable domain: GAGVSQSPRYKVAKRGQDVALRCDPISGHVSLFWYQQALGQGPEFLTYFQNEAQLDKSGLPSDRFFAERPEGSVSTLKIQRTQQEDSAVYLCASSLNQGYQAFFGQGTRLTVV.

This clonotype was seen ten or more times. V gene TRBV11-2 combines with J gene TRBJ2-1, with TRBD2 identical over 9 bases. Trimming at V came to 3 bases and at J to 4 bases, leaving 4 bases not matched to a gene. This CDR3 has 15 residues. CDR1 is SGHAT and CDR2 is FQNNGV in the germline V gene. CDR3: CASSLGLAWYNEQFF. Written as DNA, the CDR3 is TGTGCCAGCAGCTTGGGACTAGCATGGTACAATGAGCAGTTCTTC.

This clonotype was recorded at least ten times. The chain combines TRBV20-1 with TRBJ1-2; weak D call: TRBD1 (6 bases). The CDR3 is 15 amino acids. In germline, CDR1 is DFQATT, CDR2 SNEGSKA (reference sequence). V was pared by 1 base and J by 4 bases, with 16 bases between. This CDR3 is CSARVGGGASYGYTF. CDR3 in DNA: TGCAGTGCTAGAGTCGGGGGGGGCGCTTCCTATGGCTACACCTTC.

There are many counts of this clonotype. CDR3 in amino acids: CASSEAAAFSGANVLTF. CDR3 sequence (DNA): TGTGCCAGCAGTGAAGCGGCAGCCTTCTCTGGGGCCAACGTCCTGACTTTC. The chain joins TRBV6-1 to TRBJ2-6; D unresolved. V dropped 0 bases and J dropped 0 bases, with 9 bases sitting between them. CDR3 size: 17 residues. Germline CDR1 and CDR2: MNHNS and SASEGT.

In its sample, this clonotype was seen many times. CDR3 sequence reads: CASSWGGAGELFF. CDR3 nucleotide sequence: TGCGCCAGCAGCTGGGGCGGAGCCGGGGAGCTGTTTTTT. The genes are TRBV5-1 and TRBJ2-2, with D possibly TRBD1 on 5 matching bases. The CDR3 contains 13 residues. Germline V gene data show CDR1 as SGHRS and CDR2 as YFSETQ. The germline V and J ends were trimmed by 3 bases and 6 bases, with 9 bases remaining between them.

The chain has TRBV5-1 and TRBJ1-5; no definite D call. This CDR3 has 15 residues. V shed 3 bases and J shed 4 bases, with 14 bases lying between them. Germline V gene lookup returns CDR1 SGHRS and CDR2 YFSETQ. The CDR3 DNA reads as TGCGCCAGCAGCTACGAACCGGGTATAAATCAGCCCCAGCATTTT. Protein sequence: CASSYEPGINQPQHF.

The chain links TRBV19 to TRBJ1-1; D gene ambiguous. Trimming stripped 3 bases from V and 2 bases from J, with 13 bases between. The CDR3 loop spans 15 amino acids. From germline, CDR1 is LNHDA and CDR2 SQIVND (reference sequence). The CDR3 sequence: CASSMNLGDNTEAFF. DNA of the CDR3: TGTGCCAGTAGTATGAATCTGGGAGATAACACTGAAGCTTTCTTT. The full variable domain, its missing parts supplied by reference TRBV19 and TRBJ1-1, is DGGITQSPKYLFRKEGQNVTLSCEQNLNHDAMYWYRQDPGQGLRLIYYSQIVNDFQKGDIAEGYSVSREKKESFPLTVTSAQKNPTAFYLCASSMNLGDNTEAFFGQGTRLTVV.

In its sample, this clonotype was seen many times. This chain joins TRBV11-2 and TRBJ2-7, with 8 bases identical to TRBD1. J gave up 3 bases and V 1 base, and 14 bases lay outside the gene matches. The germline V gene has CDR1 SGHAT and CDR2 FQNNGV. The CDR3 runs to 18 residues. As DNA, the CDR3 is TGTGCCAGCAGCTTAGGCCCCTCCCCGGGACAGGTCGACTACGAGCAGTACTTC. Its protein is CASSLGPSPGQVDYEQYF.

This clonotype was observed a handful of times. The V and J genes are TRBV20-1 and TRBJ2-3; 11 nucleotides align to TRBD2. There are 15 residues in the CDR3. The junction had 2 bases not matched to a gene; V was cut back by 2 bases and J by 1 base. Germline V gives CDR1 DFQATT, CDR2 SNEGSKA (reference sequence). The CDR3 bases are TGCAGTGCTAGAAGGACTAGCGGGCGCACAGATACGCAGTATTTT. Translation gives CSARRTSGRTDTQYF.

This clonotype was detected many times. V gene TRBV11-2 combines with J gene TRBJ2-5; D gene ambiguous. The CDR3 spans 13 residues. V dropped 3 bases and J dropped 1 base, with 6 bases sitting between them. From germline, CDR1 is SGHAT and CDR2 FQNNGV. The CDR3 region has the DNA TGTGCCAGCAGCTTTAGCCTCCAAGAGACCCAGTACTTC. Its translation: CASSFSLQETQYF.

In DNA, the CDR3 is TGTGCCTGGGGTGAGGGGCTAAACACTGAAGCTTTCTTT. Translated: CAWGEGLNTEAFF. V and J are TRBV30 and TRBJ1-1; a possible D gene is TRBD1 (5 bases). From germline, CDR1 is GTSNPN and CDR2 SVGIG (reference sequence). V dropped 5 bases and J dropped 2 bases, with 12 bases sitting between them. CDR3 size: 13 residues.

Ten or more counts support this clonotype. V and J are TRBV27 and TRBJ2-6, with 9 bases identical to TRBD1. Germline V gene sequence: CDR1 MNHEY, CDR2 SMNVEV (reference sequence). CDR3 length: 18 residues. V shed 5 bases and J 3 bases; nucleotides not matched to a gene: 11. This chain's CDR3 is CASSRGLQGAVGANVLTF. CDR3 DNA: TGTGCCAGCAGTAGGGGTTTACAGGGGGCGGTTGGGGCCAACGTCCTGACTTTC.

Ten or more counts support this clonotype. The J gene is TRBJ2-7, the V gene TRBV24-1, with 12 bases fitting TRBD2. This CDR3 has 14 residues. Germline CDR1 and CDR2: KGHDR and SFDVKD. V shed 5 bases and J 5 bases; nucleotides not matched to a gene: 3. CDR3 in amino acids: CATSGTSGTDEQYF. The CDR3 nucleotides read TGTGCCACCAGTGGGACTAGCGGGACCGACGAGCAGTACTTC.

This clonotype was seen ten or more times. The chain combines TRBV24-1 with TRBJ2-5; TRBD1 aligns across 8 bases. V lost 5 bases to trimming and J lost 3 bases; unmatched junction nucleotides: 1. The CDR3 has 13 residues. Germline CDR1 reads KGHDR; CDR2 reads SFDVKD. The CDR3 spells CATSGQGKETQYF. For the CDR3, the DNA is TGTGCCACCAGTGGACAGGGGAAAGAGACCCAGTACTTC.

This clonotype appeared many times. The V and J genes are TRBV5-1 and TRBJ1-5; no firm D call. V lost 0 bases and J lost 6, with 7 bases in between. Germline V CDR1 and CDR2: SGHRS, YFSETQ. CDR3 length: 13 amino acids. The CDR3 nucleotides are TGCGCCAGCAGCTTGGAAGGGATTCAGCCCCAGCATTTT. Its translation is CASSLEGIQPQHF.

This clonotype turned up a few times. The V and J genes are TRBV27 and TRBJ2-3; D gene ambiguous. Germline CDR1 reads MNHEY; CDR2 reads SMNVEV (reference sequence). The CDR3 loop spans 12 amino acids. The CDR3 loop reads CVVQSNGNQQYF. The CDR3 coding sequence is TGTGTGGTTCAGTCAAATGGGAATCAGCAGTATTTT.